One T cell receptor (beta chain) is described in this entry. Those enrolled in Seattle joined during active infection and were followed longitudinally afterward. In the source study's methods: Amplifying reference gene primers gave estimates of nucleated cell counts. Profiling relied on immunoSEQ multiplex PCR, and the TCRdb table lists in-frame clones only, not all of them. That table furnishes V, J and clone size, whereas the DNA furnished D and trimming. The table records approximately 530,000 clones, roughly 89% of them present only once. This sample is part of a study of blood T cell repertoires in COVID-19. Across the study: Acute and convalescent COVID-19 specimens originated in the United States, Italy and Spain. PBMCs, B-cell-depleted T cells, or T cells provided the cDNA or gDNA that made up the material.

The specimen was peripheral blood. The sequence was collected from a woman aged 45-65 years with COVID-19, enrolled during active disease.

The CDR3 region is CASSPGTTVNNEQFF. CDR3 nucleotides: TGTGCCAGCAGCCCTGGCACGACAGTTAACAATGAGCAGTTCTTC. The genes are TRBV7-9 and TRBJ2-1; D might be TRBD1 (5 bases). Trimming took 5 bases from V and 5 from J, leaving 16 bases between them. This CDR3 is built from 15 residues. In germline, CDR1 is SEHNR, CDR2 FQNEAQ (reference sequence).